The 24 T cell receptor beta chains below were found in one sample sequenced in a study of cytotoxic CD8 clonotypes in ibrutinib-treated CLL (dated by TCRdb to about 2021). Library method: the immunoSEQ multiplex PCR assay. TCRdb took this table from immuneACCESS and kept in-frame rearrangements with V and J called. Such tables lack part of the clones; where checked against another copy, unresolved V genes explain under half of the gap, and the rest is unexplained. Here the sample has around 310,000 clones; 70% to 80% occur a single time. The top ten constitute roughly 6.3% of the sample. The sequences come from PBMCs, collected before ibrutinib treatment. The receptor set was obtained from a human donor with chronic lymphocytic leukemia.

The chain carries TRBV19 and TRBJ2-7; TRBD2 matches 9 bases. The CDR3 consists of 15 residues. Germline assignment: CDR1 LNHDA and CDR2 SQIVND (reference sequence). Trimming removed 8 bases from V and 0 bases from J; junction bases left unmatched: 8. The CDR3 bases are TGTGCCAGTTCGCAGACTAGCGGTTTCTCCTACGAGCAGTACTTC. It specifies CASSQTSGFSYEQYF.

The genes are TRBV4-3 and TRBJ2-7; TRBD1 agrees at 8 bases. CDR1 and CDR2 from the germline V gene are LGHNA and YSLEER. The CDR3 is made up of 16 amino acids. The ends lost 5 bases at V and 3 bases at J; junction bases unmatched: 12. CDR3 region: CASSTQIQGAHYEQYF. DNA for the CDR3: TGCGCCAGCAGCACACAGATCCAGGGGGCTCACTACGAGCAGTACTTC.

In this sample, this clone turned up many times. The V call is TRBV7-2, the J call TRBJ1-1; a possible D gene is TRBD1 (6 bases). Trimming removed 5 bases at V and 3 bases at J, with 13 bases between. The CDR3 extends over 14 amino acids. CDR1 is SGHTA, CDR2 FQGNSA, per germline. CDR3 sequence: CASSPQGLYTEAFF. The CDR3 nucleotides read TGTGCCAGCAGCCCACAGGGACTTTACACTGAAGCTTTCTTT.

The chain links TRBV11-3 to TRBJ2-2; the D is unclear. The CDR3 totals 14 residues. V lost 1 base and J lost 6, with 9 bases in between. The germline V gene has CDR1 SGHNT and CDR2 YENEEA. CDR3 sequence reads: CASSLVPGPGELFF. The CDR3 DNA reads TGTGCCAGCAGCTTAGTACCAGGTCCCGGGGAGCTGTTTTTT.

The CDR3 protein is CASSVDPGMAGNTIYF. The DNA for the CDR3 is TGTGCCAGCAGCGTAGATCCAGGTATGGCTGGAAACACCATATATTTT. The chain carries TRBV9 and TRBJ1-3; no clear D gene. Trimming removed 0 bases from V and 2 bases from J, with 12 bases in between. The CDR3 has 16 residues. Per the germline V gene, CDR1 is SGDLS and CDR2 is YYNGEE.

The rearrangement links TRBV11-2 to TRBJ1-2; D is unclear. Trimming took off 0 bases at V and 8 bases at J, with 10 bases between the two ends. This CDR3 has 13 residues. CDR1 is SGHAT, CDR2 FQNNGV, per germline. CDR3 nucleotides: TGTGCCAGCAGCTTAGATGGAGGGTTAGGCTACACCTTC. It is translated as CASSLDGGLGYTF.

The chain carries TRBV4-3 and TRBJ2-1; no reliable D call. Trimming removed 0 bases from V and 1 base from J, with 13 bases in between. This CDR3 is 17 amino acids long. Germline V gives CDR1 LGHNA, CDR2 YSLEER. Here the CDR3 DNA reads TGCGCCAGCAGCCAAGATCCCCCCCCACATTCCTACAATGAGCAGTTCTTC. This gives the protein CASSQDPPPHSYNEQFF.

CDR3 amino acids: CASSPGTSGTNEQFF. The CDR3 DNA reads TGTGCCAGCTCACCGGGGACTAGTGGAACGAATGAGCAGTTCTTC. The chain carries TRBV18 and TRBJ2-1, with 8 bases matching TRBD2. The V gene end was trimmed by 3 bases and the J gene end by 7 bases; junction bases not matched to a gene: 8. The CDR3 runs 15 residues. The germline CDR1 and CDR2 sequences are KGHSH and LQKENI.

This chain links TRBV15 with TRBJ2-7; TRBD2 might be the D (6 bases). The CDR3 extends over 16 amino acids. V was trimmed by 0 bases and J by 0 bases, leaving 12 bases between them. CDR1 and CDR2 from the germline V gene are LNHNV and YYDKDF (reference sequence). The CDR3 DNA reads TGTGCCACCAGCAGAGATGCTGCTAGCGTCTCCTACGAGCAGTACTTC. Protein sequence: CATSRDAASVSYEQYF.

V and J are TRBV11-3 and TRBJ2-7; TRBD1 aligns across 7 bases. In germline, CDR1 is SGHNT, CDR2 YENEEA. The CDR3 runs 15 residues. The V segment lost 5 bases and the J segment 3 bases; nucleotides outside the gene matches: 10. CDR3 nucleotide sequence: TGTGCCAGCAGCGTCAGACAGGGTTCCCACTACGAGCAGTACTTC. Translated: CASSVRQGSHYEQYF.

This sequence joins TRBV14 and TRBJ1-1; the D gene is possibly TRBD1 (5 bases). The CDR3 length is 13 residues. V was pared by 1 base and J by 6 bases, with 9 bases between. The germline V gene has CDR1 SGHDN and CDR2 FVKESK. CDR3 sequence reads: CASSQGWGSEAFF. Here the CDR3 DNA reads TGTGCCAGCAGCCAAGGTTGGGGGTCTGAAGCTTTCTTT.

As for this clone: The junction does not match germline at one end; this may be a read error. The chain is built from TRBV2 and TRBJ1-3; D not resolved. The CDR3 extends over 10 amino acids. Germline assignment: CDR1 SNHLY and CDR2 FYNNEI. The CDR3 DNA sequence: TGTGCCAGCAGTGAAGAAGGGTTGATCTTT. Amino acid sequence: CASSEEGLIF.

The chain combines TRBV29-1 with TRBJ1-2, with D maybe TRBD1 (5 bases). The V and J ends lost 1 base and 4 bases respectively, with 10 bases between them. Per germline, CDR1 SQVTM and CDR2 ANQGSEA. The CDR3 extends over 13 amino acids. CDR3 region: CSVEGGAGYGYTF. Here the CDR3 DNA reads TGCAGCGTTGAAGGGGGCGCTGGCTATGGCTACACCTTC.

The V call is TRBV6-5, the J call TRBJ2-7; no definite D call. CDR1 is MNHEY and CDR2 is SVGAGI in the germline V gene. This CDR3 region has 15 residues. Deletions cut 2 bases from V and 3 bases from J, with 14 bases between. CDR3 amino acids: CASSYGPPSRYEQYF. The CDR3 bases are TGTGCCAGCAGTTACGGGCCTCCCTCACGCTACGAGCAGTACTTC.

The genes are TRBV27 and TRBJ1-2; 7 positions agree with TRBD1. This CDR3 region has 14 residues. The V and J ends lost 4 bases and 3 bases, in that order; junction bases with no gene match: 5. The germline V gene has CDR1 MNHEY and CDR2 SMNVEV (reference sequence). CDR3 protein: CASSSGQSHYGYTF. CDR3 coding DNA: TGTGCCAGCAGTTCGGGACAGTCCCACTATGGCTACACCTTC.

The chain carries TRBV21-1 and TRBJ2-7; the D call TRBD2 from the table was never checked on the DNA. TRBV21-1 is flagged as a pseudogene. The CDR3 runs to 14 residues. DNA for the CDR3: TGTGCCAGCAGCACCGGGACTTCTCCCTACGAGCAGTACTTC. Translation: CASSTGTSPYEQYF.

This clone appeared a few times. This chain links TRBV4-1 with TRBJ1-4; no clear D gene. The V and J ends lost 4 bases and 8 bases respectively, with 23 bases between them. The length of the CDR3 is 17 residues. The V gene's germline CDR1 is MGHRA and CDR2 YSYEKL. The DNA for the CDR3 is TGCGCCAGCAGCCCCCCGATGGACCACGTATCGGGGGAAAAACTGTTTTTT. Protein product: CASSPPMDHVSGEKLFF.

The rearrangement uses TRBV5-4 and TRBJ1-1; D call uncertain. The V end lost 3 bases, the J end lost 1 base, and 7 bases lay between the germline ends. The CDR3 loop spans 13 amino acids. The V gene's germline CDR1 is SGHNT and CDR2 YYREEE (reference sequence). The CDR3 region is CASSWAPNTEAFF. CDR3 in DNA: TGTGCCAGCAGCTGGGCTCCGAACACTGAAGCTTTCTTT.

This chain uses TRBV7-9 with TRBJ2-1; D could derive from TRBD1 or TRBD2 (5 bases each). The germline V and J ends were trimmed by 1 base and 2 bases, with 12 bases remaining between them. Germline V lookup: CDR1 SEHNR, CDR2 FQNEAQ (reference sequence). This CDR3 contains 16 residues. CDR3 bases: TGTGCCAGCAGCTTAGTGGGGGAAAGGGCCTACAATGAGCAGTTCTTC. Its translation: CASSLVGERAYNEQFF.

J is TRBJ2-5 and V is TRBV5-6; 9 bases agree with TRBD1. CDR3 length: 14 residues. Germline V gene data show CDR1 as SGHDT and CDR2 as YYEEEE. The ends lost 3 bases at V and 2 bases at J; junction bases unmatched: 2. This chain's CDR3 is CASSWDRVQETQYF. The CDR3 DNA reads TGTGCCAGCAGCTGGGACAGGGTTCAAGAGACCCAGTACTTC.

V usage is TRBV29-1 and J usage is TRBJ1-1, with 9 bases matching TRBD1. The CDR3 is 14 residues long. Germline CDR1 reads SQVTM; CDR2 reads ANQGSEA. With 7 bases clipped from V and 5 bases from J, the junction kept 11 bases outside the gene matches. The CDR3 nucleotides are TGCAGCGGAGGACAGGGGAGTGAGAGGACTGAAGCTTTCTTT. Translation: CSGGQGSERTEAFF.

CDR3 DNA: TGTGCCTGGAGTAGATTGCCCGGGACCGCACGAGGCTACACCTTC. Translation gives CAWSRLPGTARGYTF. V usage is TRBV30 and J usage is TRBJ1-2; possibly TRBD1 for D (5 bases). In germline, CDR1 is GTSNPN, CDR2 SVGIG (reference sequence). The V gene lost 2 bases and the J gene lost 8 bases, with 21 bases spanning the gap. The CDR3 is 15 amino acids.

V gene TRBV15 combines with J gene TRBJ2-7; D may be TRBD1 (5 bases). In germline, CDR1 is LNHNV, CDR2 YYDKDF (reference sequence). The ends were cut back, 6 bases at V and 6 bases at J, with 9 bases in the middle. The CDR3 runs to 11 residues. The CDR3 coding sequence is TGTGCCACCAGAGCCCAGGGCGAGCAGTACTTC. Amino acids: CATRAQGEQYF.

This clone was seen only once. The chain carries TRBV4-3 and TRBJ2-7; 9 bases fit TRBD1. Trimming at V came to 5 bases and at J to 9 bases, leaving 17 bases not matched to a gene. Germline assignment: CDR1 LGHNA and CDR2 YSLEER. The CDR3 contains 16 residues. The CDR3 loop is CASSEGTGSSFRWQYF. DNA for the CDR3: TGCGCCAGCAGCGAAGGGACAGGGTCCTCTTTCAGATGGCAGTACTTC.